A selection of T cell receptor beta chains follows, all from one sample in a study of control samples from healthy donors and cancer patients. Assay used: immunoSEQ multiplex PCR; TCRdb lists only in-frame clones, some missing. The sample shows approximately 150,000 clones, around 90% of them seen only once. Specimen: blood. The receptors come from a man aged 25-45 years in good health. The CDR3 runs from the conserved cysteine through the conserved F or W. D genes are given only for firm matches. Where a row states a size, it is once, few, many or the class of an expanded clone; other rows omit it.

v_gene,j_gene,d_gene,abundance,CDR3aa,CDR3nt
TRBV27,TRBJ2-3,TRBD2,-,CASGGGRSGSMWATDTQYF,TGTGCCAGCGGGGGGGGACGAAGCGGGAGTATGTGGGCCACAGATACGCAGTATTTT
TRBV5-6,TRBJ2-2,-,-,CASSLLTNTGELFF,TGTGCCAGCAGCCTATTGACAAACACCGGGGAGCTGTTTTTT
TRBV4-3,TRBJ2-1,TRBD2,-,CASSQGASGRDEQFF,TGCGCCAGCAGCCAAGGGGCTAGCGGGAGAGATGAGCAGTTCTTC
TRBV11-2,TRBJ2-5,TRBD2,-,CASSLDFSGKETQYF,TGTGCCAGCAGCTTAGATTTTAGCGGGAAAGAGACCCAGTACTTC
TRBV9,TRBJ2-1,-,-,CASSVGTLADEQFF,TGTGCCAGCAGCGTGGGGACCTTGGCGGATGAGCAGTTCTTC
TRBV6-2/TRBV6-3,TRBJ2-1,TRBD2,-,CASSSPTSGIYNEQFF,TGTGCCAGCAGCTCCCCGACTAGCGGAATATACAATGAGCAGTTCTTC
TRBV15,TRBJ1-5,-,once,CATSREVGDSNQPQHF,TGTGCCACCAGCAGAGAGGTAGGAGATAGCAATCAGCCCCAGCATTTT
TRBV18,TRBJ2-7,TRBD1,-,CASSLGQGTEQYF,TGTGCCAGCTCACTTGGACAGGGTACCGAGCAGTACTTC
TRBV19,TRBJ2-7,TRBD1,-,CASSLGQHYGQYF,TGTGCCAGTAGTCTGGGACAGCACTATGGGCAGTACTTC
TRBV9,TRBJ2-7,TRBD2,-,CASSPPTSVYEQYF,TGTGCCAGCAGCCCACCTACTAGCGTCTACGAGCAGTACTTC
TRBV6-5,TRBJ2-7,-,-,CASSYDLGQPYEQYF,TGTGCCAGCAGTTACGACCTAGGGCAGCCCTACGAGCAGTACTTC
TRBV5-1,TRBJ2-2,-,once,CASSLMGRTNTGELFF,TGCGCCAGCAGCTTGATGGGACGGACGAACACCGGGGAGCTGTTTTTT
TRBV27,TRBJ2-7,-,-,CASSLSTASYEQYF,TGTGCCAGCAGTTTATCGACAGCCTCCTACGAGCAGTACTTC
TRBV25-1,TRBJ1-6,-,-,CASSDYDSRYSPLHF,TGTGCCAGCAGTGATTATGACAGCCGGTATTCACCCCTCCACTTT
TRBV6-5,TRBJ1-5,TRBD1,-,CASSPWDSNQPQHF,TGTGCCAGCAGTCCGTGGGACAGTAATCAGCCCCAGCATTTT
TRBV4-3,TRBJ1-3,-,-,CASSQYRTTPTLSGNTIYF,TGCGCCAGCAGCCAATATCGGACAACGCCTACGCTCTCTGGAAACACCATATATTTT
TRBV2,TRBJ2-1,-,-,CASSLDSSWFF,TGTGCCAGCAGTTTGGACAGTTCGTGGTTCTTC
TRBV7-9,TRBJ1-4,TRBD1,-,CASSRGQGDEKLFF,TGTGCCAGCAGCCGGGGACAGGGCGATGAAAAACTGTTTTTT
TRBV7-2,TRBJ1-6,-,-,CASSPGIGSYNSPLHF,TGTGCCAGCAGCCCAGGGATCGGGTCCTATAATTCACCCCTCCACTTT
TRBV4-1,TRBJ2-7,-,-,CASAREGAYEQYF,TGCGCCAGCGCGAGGGAGGGGGCCTACGAGCAGTACTTC
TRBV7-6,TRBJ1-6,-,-,CASSPGHWSPLHF,TGTGCCAGCAGCCCAGGACATTGGTCACCCCTCCACTTT
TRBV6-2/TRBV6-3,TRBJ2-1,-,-,CASGQRALEQFF,TGTGCCAGCGGCCAGCGGGCCCTAGAGCAGTTCTTC
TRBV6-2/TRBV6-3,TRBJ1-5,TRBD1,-,CASSSDRGGYSNQPQHF,TGTGCCAGCAGTTCGGACAGGGGGGGCTATAGCAATCAGCCCCAGCATTTT
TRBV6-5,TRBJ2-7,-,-,CASSSRDGGISYEQYF,TGTGCCAGCAGTTCCCGGGATGGGGGAATTTCCTACGAGCAGTACTTC
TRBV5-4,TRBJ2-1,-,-,CASSSNGGLLSAEQFF,TGTGCCAGCAGCTCAAATGGGGGGTTGTTGAGCGCTGAGCAGTTCTTC
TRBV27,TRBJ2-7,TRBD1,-,CASSADRGQPYEQYF,TGTGCCAGCAGCGCTGACAGGGGGCAACCCTACGAGCAGTACTTC